These T cell receptor beta chains were read from a single sample in a study of blood T cell repertoires in COVID-19. Sequencing used immunoSEQ multiplex PCR; TCRdb keeps in-frame clones, though not all of them. The table shows more than 150,000 clones, with roughly 80% occurring only once. The source material was peripheral blood. The receptors come from a woman of 80 years or more with acute or convalescent COVID-19. Each CDR3 is given without its conserved first and last residue. D genes are given only for firm matches.

D gene	J gene	V gene	CDR3 length	CDR3 protein
NA	TRBJ1-2	TRBV12-3/TRBV12-4	11	AGSLTGGRGYT
TRBD2	TRBJ2-1	TRBV11-2	11	ASSLETSGSQF
NA	TRBJ1-5	TRBV19	11	ASSNREHQPQH
NA	TRBJ1-3	TRBV4-1	13	ASSQDKTTGNTIY
TRBD1	TRBJ2-7	TRBV24-1	12	ATSDLRTGYEQY
TRBD1	TRBJ1-6	TRBV30	12	AFSRQGGNSPLH
NA	TRBJ2-1	TRBV11-3	11	ASSSHAINEQF
NA	TRBJ1-2	TRBV19	12	ASTDGGPGLGYT
NA	TRBJ1-3	TRBV19	12	ASSSPGDRNTIY
TRBD1	TRBJ2-1	TRBV12-3/TRBV12-4	11	ASRQGVYNEQF
TRBD1	TRBJ1-1	TRBV14	18	ASSHHLIRDRGHVGTEAF
TRBD1	TRBJ2-7	TRBV5-6	13	ASSLDPGTGHEQY
TRBD1	TRBJ1-2	TRBV2	10	ASSDRGRGYT
TRBD2	TRBJ2-1	TRBV5-4	13	ASSPPGLGSNEQF
NA	TRBJ1-4	TRBV2	11	ASQGQGNEKLF
TRBD1	TRBJ1-4	TRBV3-1/TRBV3-2	15	ASSQIRDSNSNEKLF
TRBD2	TRBJ2-3	TRBV18	12	ASSLGTRPDTQY
TRBD2	TRBJ2-3	TRBV28	14	ASSRKGLAGSIAQY
NA	TRBJ1-5	TRBV6-1	12	ASSDTGVNQPQH
TRBD1	TRBJ2-2	TRBV19	13	ASSTGTGGTGELF
TRBD1	TRBJ1-2	TRBV19	15	ASSLPRDRGRAGGYT
NA	TRBJ1-4	TRBV2	11	ASRRTPNEKLF
TRBD1	TRBJ1-6	TRBV6-5	13	ASSRTGGYNSPLH
NA	TRBJ2-1	TRBV11-2	11	ASSLVSDYEQF
NA	TRBJ1-2	TRBV18	12	ASSRQVSLYGYT
NA	TRBJ2-7	TRBV4-1	14	ASSQDRDSDSYEQY
NA	TRBJ1-6	TRBV27	12	ASSFQTYNSPLH
NA	TRBJ1-1	TRBV29-1	11	SVNMWGGTEAF
TRBD1	TRBJ2-7	TRBV5-1	12	ASGSTGMTYEQY
TRBD2	TRBJ2-1	TRBV19	16	ASKAYSGRAGYEDEQF
TRBD2	TRBJ2-1	TRBV5-1	15	ASSLGNSGGTYNEQF
TRBD1	TRBJ1-4	TRBV12-3/TRBV12-4	11	ASRWTGFEKLF
TRBD2	TRBJ2-7	TRBV19	14	ASSSPPGLAGGEQY
NA	TRBJ2-3	TRBV6-2/TRBV6-3	13	ASSYGQGRGDTQY
TRBD1	TRBJ2-3	TRBV5-4	13	ASSFGQGSTDTQY
NA	TRBJ1-1	TRBV28	13	ASKTLGGVNTEAF
TRBD2	TRBJ2-1	TRBV5-1	14	ASSSTSGYSYNEQF
TRBD1	TRBJ1-1	TRBV7-2	13	ASSLHRGYTKQAF
NA	TRBJ2-3	TRBV3-1/TRBV3-2	12	ASSWRGAGDTQY
NA	TRBJ1-2	TRBV4-1	13	ASSPPGLPNYGYT